This TCR beta chain was recorded in a study of T cell responses to AZD1222 COVID-19 vaccine (dated by TCRdb to the early 2020s). For the study in its entirety: TCR sequencing covered fewer than 250 trial participants: 200 to 220 given two doses of AZD1222 and approximately 25 given two doses of MenACWY control vaccine. Trial participants were enrolled by age into 18-55, 56-69 and 70-plus year subgroups, with roughly 150, 30 and 60 TCR-sequenced participants respectively. What the study reported, not specific to this receptor: The vaccine-associated CD4 TCRs covered the entire spike protein, and the dominant responses fell in regions 160-218 and 743-854. Most participants were white British and females outnumbered males, and the authors suggested that clonal diversity may have been underestimated. The 56-69-year group was small, and its depth increase did not reach significance, likely because of low power. Only five to seven AZD1222 recipients were SARS-CoV-2 seropositive at baseline, limiting conclusions about previously exposed vaccinees. Reportedly, close to half of the unique spike-specific TCRs recognized epitopes lying outside the regions that are mutated in the B.1.351 and B.1.1.7 variants. Because no day 14 peak-response samples were available, the repertoires could be characterized only after the peak T cell response. After two AZD1222 doses, both the breadth and the depth of spike-specific TCRs were significantly higher than at day 0 and than in MenACWY recipients.

There are 16 amino acids in the CDR3, from cysteine to phenylalanine inclusive. CDR3 DNA only is kept here, 48 bases in frame from base 1. The junction shows trimming of 4 bases on V and 1 base on J, and the gene matches do not reach 7 bases of it. The germline V gene sets CDR1 to SGHRS and CDR2 to YFSETQ. Concerning this clone: There is no known antigen for this receptor. Base qualities are not recorded, but no much larger clone differs from it by a single base.

The CDR3 regions of human TCRbeta chains were analyzed by immunosequencing. Per the original workflow: Repertoire TCRs were matched against a reference library of SARS-CoV-2-specific TCRs generated with the MIRA antigen-specificity platform. Breadth was defined as the fraction of unique TCRs that were SARS-CoV-2-associated. Depth was defined as the fraction of total T cells that were SARS-CoV-2-associated. Using the MIRA data, each spike-specific TCR was mapped to the spike region that the TCR reacts to and placed in a CD4 or CD8 class. Log10-transformed breadth and depth values were compared by one-way ANOVA with Sidak's multiple comparisons tests. The table comes from immuneACCESS by way of TCRdb, which keeps in-frame sequences with V and J called. Part of the clones is missing from these tables; in studies checked, under half for an unresolved V gene and the rest for unknown reasons. D and trimming come from the DNA, and the V and J calls and clone size come from that table. The sample table contains approximately 110,000 clones; only one count was recorded for more than 80% of them. In total, the top ten clones hold 4.4% of the sample.

The sample's time point label, in plain terms: about 28 days (+/-7) after the second vaccine dose. AZD1222 recipients with second doses at about 4 weeks or about 12 weeks were pooled, because spike-specific TCR depth and breadth did not differ between schedules. Vaccinee samples came from UK trials COV001 and COV002, including a single-blind randomized controlled phase 2/3 trial of AZD1222 (ChAdOx1 nCoV-19) in healthy adults. Trial participant PBMC samples were collected at day 0 and day 28 after the second dose for TCRbeta chain sequencing. The material sequenced was peripheral blood, taken 28 days after the second AZD1222 dose. This sequence uses TRBV5-1 and TRBJ2-5; the central 10 bases match TRBD1. The receptor was isolated from an adult who received the AZD1222 COVID-19 vaccine. The CDR3 amino acid sequence is: CASSTGDRGSQETQYF. Here is the DNA: TGCGCCAGCAGCACTGGGGACAGGGGAAGCCAAGAGACCCAGTACTTC.